One and the same sample provided the 14 T cell receptor beta chains below, sequenced in a study of blood T cells in healthy people across ages. Then a second PCR, running roughly 7 to 11 cycles, was carried out with a sample-barcoded 5' primer and a J-beta primer mix. Each CDR3 protein is one row after TCRdb ran MiXCR on the 5' RACE reads. The sample contains 380,000 or so distinct CDR3 sequences, about 55% of which appear only once. Specimen: blood. These receptors all stem from a man between 60 and 75 years old in good health.

Comment on this clonotype: A read error is possible here, since a much larger clone lies one base away. This chain uses TRBV6-6 with TRBJ2-3; 8 nucleotides align to TRBD1. V lost 10 bases, J lost 3 bases, and 9 bases stayed unmatched. Germline loops: CDR1 MNHNY, CDR2 SVGAGI (reference sequence). CDR3 length equals 14 residues. The CDR3: CAIYDRGWTDTQYF. The CDR3 bases are TGTGCCATCTATGACAGGGGTTGGACAGATACGCAGTATTTT.

The V and J genes are TRBV20-1 and TRBJ2-7; 8 nucleotides line up with TRBD2. The CDR3 runs 13 residues. V lost 4 bases and J lost 1; bases outside the gene matches: 3. Germline V gene lookup returns CDR1 DFQATT and CDR2 SNEGSKA (reference sequence). The CDR3 reads CSANRGGSYEQYF. The CDR3 coding sequence is TGCAGTGCTAACCGGGGGGGGTCCTACGAGCAGTACTTC.

This rearrangement joins TRBV7-2 to TRBJ2-3; the D gene could be TRBD1 or TRBD2 (5 bases each). Trimming shortened V by 5 bases and J by 6 bases, and 15 bases separated the two germline ends. The CDR3 loop spans 14 amino acids. Germline CDR1 SGHTA, CDR2 FQGNSA. CDR3 coding DNA: TGTGCCAGCAGCACCCGGGGCTTTAGCGATACGCAGTATTTT. It encodes CASSTRGFSDTQYF.

This clonotype was observed a handful of times. CDR3 nucleotides: TGTGCCAGCAGTTTCCGGACTAGCTCCCCGTACAATGAGCAGTTCTTC. Protein sequence: CASSFRTSSPYNEQFF. The V gene is TRBV12-3 or TRBV12-4, the J gene TRBJ2-1; 8 bases line up with TRBD2. The ends lost 3 bases at V and 4 bases at J; junction bases unmatched: 8. The CDR3 is made up of 16 amino acids.

CDR3 residues: CASSEFWGGETQYF. The CDR3 DNA is TGTGCCAGCAGTGAATTCTGGGGCGGGGAGACCCAGTACTTC. V is TRBV25-1 and J is TRBJ2-5, with D possibly being TRBD1 or TRBD2 (5 bases each). This CDR3 has 14 residues. V was clipped by 1 base and J by 5 bases, with 11 bases between them. Germline V gene data show CDR1 as MGHDK and CDR2 as SYGVNS.

The rearrangement uses TRBV20-1 and TRBJ2-2; D is unclear. There are 13 residues in the CDR3. V was trimmed by 1 base and J by 4 bases, leaving 7 bases between them. Germline V gene data show CDR1 as DFQATT and CDR2 as SNEGSKA (reference sequence). CDR3 loop: CSARVPGTGELFF. CDR3 nucleotides: TGCAGTGCTAGAGTCCCCGGCACCGGGGAGCTGTTTTTT.

The V call is TRBV24-1, the J call TRBJ1-2; D might be TRBD1 (6 bases). The CDR3 runs to 13 residues. Trimming removed 4 bases from V and 4 bases from J, with 9 bases in between. CDR1 and CDR2 from the germline V gene are KGHDR and SFDVKD. CDR3 in DNA: TGTGCCACCAGTGACACAGGGTTCTATGGCTACACCTTC. Its translation: CATSDTGFYGYTF.

The gene calls are TRBV10-2 and TRBJ1-5, with D unclear. V shed 4 bases and J shed 2 bases, with 9 bases lying between them. CDR1 WSHSY and CDR2 SAAADI come from the germline V gene. This CDR3 contains 14 residues. The CDR3 nucleotides are TGCGCCAGCAGTGTACTTGGCGGCAATCAGCCCCAGCATTTT. Translation: CASSVLGGNQPQHF.

The chain is built from TRBV30 and TRBJ2-7; D is unclear. The ends were cut back, 2 bases at V and 2 bases at J, with 13 bases in the middle. Germline V gene sequence: CDR1 GTSNPN, CDR2 SVGIG (reference sequence). The CDR3 consists of 14 residues. DNA of the CDR3: TGTGCCTGGAGTCCAGGAGCGCCAACCTACGAGCAGTACTTC. It codes for CAWSPGAPTYEQYF.

This clonotype was observed a few times. The chain links TRBV20-1 to TRBJ2-5, with TRBD2 identical over 8 bases. V gave up 6 bases and J gave up 4 bases; unmatched junction bases: 10. The CDR3 has 14 residues. Germline values: CDR1 DFQATT, CDR2 SNEGSKA (reference sequence). The CDR3 DNA reads TGCAGTGCAGAAGCGGGGGTGTTCGGAGAGACCCAGTACTTC. This codes for CSAEAGVFGETQYF.

The sample holds a few counts of this clonotype. This rearrangement joins TRBV5-1 to TRBJ2-3; D might be TRBD1 (6 bases). Per the germline V gene, CDR1 is SGHRS and CDR2 is YFSETQ. The ends were cut back, 2 bases at V and 6 bases at J, with 10 bases in the middle. CDR3 length: 13 residues. The chain's CDR3 is CASSFQGPDTQYF. CDR3 nucleotides: TGCGCCAGCAGCTTCCAGGGGCCCGATACGCAGTATTTT.

The V and J genes are TRBV30 and TRBJ2-7, with D unclear. Trimming cost V 5 bases and J 4 bases, with 6 bases left between them. The CDR3 covers 10 residues. From germline, CDR1 is GTSNPN and CDR2 SVGIG (reference sequence). Written as DNA, the CDR3 is TGTGCCTGGGGGATTTACGAGCAGTACTTC. Protein: CAWGIYEQYF.

To note about this clonotype: The junction departs from the called germline gene at one end, perhaps through a read error. The rearrangement uses TRBV10-3 and TRBJ2-2; TRBD2 is a possible D gene (5 bases). This CDR3 contains 15 residues. Germline CDR1 is ENHRY and CDR2 is SYGVKD. CDR3 bases: TGTGCCATCAGTGAGGGACTTAAGAACACCAGGGAGCTGTTTTTT. Residues: CAISEGLKNTRELFF.

This chain uses TRBV12-3 or TRBV12-4 with TRBJ2-1; 7 nucleotides match TRBD1. The CDR3 runs to 13 residues. The junction had 4 bases not matched to a gene; V was cut back by 3 bases and J by 8 bases. The chain's CDR3 is CASSLDRYDEQFF. In DNA, the CDR3 is TGTGCCAGCAGTTTGGACAGGTATGATGAGCAGTTCTTC.